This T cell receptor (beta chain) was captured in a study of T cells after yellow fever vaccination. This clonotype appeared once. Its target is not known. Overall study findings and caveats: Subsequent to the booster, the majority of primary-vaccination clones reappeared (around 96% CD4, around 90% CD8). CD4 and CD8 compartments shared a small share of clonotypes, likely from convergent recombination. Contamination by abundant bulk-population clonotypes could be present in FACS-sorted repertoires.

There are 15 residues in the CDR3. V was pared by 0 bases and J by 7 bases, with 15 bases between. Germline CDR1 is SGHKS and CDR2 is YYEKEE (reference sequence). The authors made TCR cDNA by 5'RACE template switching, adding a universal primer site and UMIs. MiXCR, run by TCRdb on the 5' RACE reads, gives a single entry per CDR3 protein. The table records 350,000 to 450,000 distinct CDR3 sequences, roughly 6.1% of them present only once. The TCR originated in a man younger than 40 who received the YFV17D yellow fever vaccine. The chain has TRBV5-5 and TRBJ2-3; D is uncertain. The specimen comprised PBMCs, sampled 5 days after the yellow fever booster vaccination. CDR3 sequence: CASSLDIPSLNTQYF. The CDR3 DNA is TGTGCCAGCAGCTTGGATATCCCCTCTTTGAATACGCAGTATTTT. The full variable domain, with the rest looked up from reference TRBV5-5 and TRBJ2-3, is DAGVTQSPTHLIKTRGQQVTLRCSPISGHKSVSWYQQVLGQGPQFIFQYYEKEERGRGNFPDRFSARQFPNYSSELNVNALLLGDSALYLCASSLDIPSLNTQYFGPGTRLTVL.